These 25 T cell receptor beta chains share one sample of origin, sequenced in a study of shared clonotypes between healthy human individuals. Produced via immunoSEQ multiplex PCR; TCRdb's table is partial and in-frame only. The table lists some 500,000 clones, almost 97% of them singletons, with less than 0.06% in the top ten. The sample taken for sequencing was naive CD4+ T cells sorted from blood. Subset in this sample: CD45RA+ positively selected. The receptor set was obtained from a woman younger than 45 in good health.

The CDR3 protein is CASSQSGPGAIQETQYF. The CDR3 DNA sequence: TGTGCCAGCAGCCAATCGGGGCCCGGGGCGATCCAAGAGACCCAGTACTTC. The V call is TRBV16, the J call TRBJ2-5, with D possibly being TRBD1 or TRBD2 (5 bases each). Germline V gene lookup returns CDR1 KGHSY and CDR2 FQNENV. V was trimmed by 0 bases and J by 1 base, leaving 15 bases between them. The CDR3 contains 17 residues.

The V gene is TRBV6-5, the J gene TRBJ1-1; D ambiguous. V was shortened by 7 bases and J by 1 base, with 13 bases between the two germline ends. CDR3 length: 14 amino acids. Per the germline V gene, CDR1 is MNHEY and CDR2 is SVGAGI. CDR3 sequence (DNA): TGTGCCAGCATCTTGGACGGAACGAACACTGAAGCTTTCTTT. As protein: CASILDGTNTEAFF.

The rearrangement uses TRBV7-9 and TRBJ2-2, with D perhaps being TRBD1 or TRBD2 (5 bases each). Between the trimmed V and J ends, which lost 8 bases and 4 bases, there was a span of 17 bases. Germline CDR1 reads SEHNR; CDR2 reads FQNEAQ (reference sequence). The CDR3 covers 15 residues. The CDR3 reads CASGRDVFFTGELFF. DNA for the CDR3: TGTGCCAGCGGCCGGGACGTTTTCTTCACCGGGGAGCTGTTTTTT.

This clone was found once. The chain links TRBV7-2 to TRBJ2-7; tentatively, D is TRBD1 (5 bases). The CDR3 covers 15 residues. Between the trimmed V and J ends, which lost 3 bases and 5 bases, there was a span of 17 bases. Germline V gene lookup returns CDR1 SGHTA and CDR2 FQGNSA. In DNA form, the CDR3 reads TGTGCCAGCAGCTTTAAGGGGCAAGCGCACCACGAGCAGTACTTC. The encoded protein is CASSFKGQAHHEQYF.

This chain connects TRBV28 to TRBJ1-5, with 8 bases lining up with TRBD1. CDR1 and CDR2 (germline): MDHEN, SYDVKM. There are 16 residues in the CDR3. V gave up 6 bases and J gave up 9 bases; unmatched junction bases: 16. CDR3 DNA sequence: TGTGCCAGCAGATCGGACAGGGTCGGTCGCGGGGCGCCCCAGCATTTT. It specifies CASRSDRVGRGAPQHF.

The chain recombines TRBV9 with TRBJ1-5; D is perhaps TRBD1 (5 bases). CDR1 and CDR2 from the germline V gene are SGDLS and YYNGEE. Trimming stripped 0 bases from V and 5 bases from J, with 12 bases between. The length of the CDR3 is 15 residues. CDR3 sequence (DNA): TGTGCCAGCAGCGTAGACGGGACCCCGTATCAGCCCCAGCATTTT. It translates to CASSVDGTPYQPQHF.

V gene TRBV7-7 combines with J gene TRBJ2-2; the D is unclear. The CDR3 is 15 amino acids. Germline V gene data show CDR1 as SSHAT and CDR2 as FNYEAQ (reference sequence). The V end lost 5 bases, the J end lost 0 bases, and 10 bases lay between the germline ends. The CDR3 DNA sequence: TGTGCCAGCAGCCTCGGTAATACGAACACCGGGGAGCTGTTTTTT. This gives the protein CASSLGNTNTGELFF.

V usage is TRBV4-1 and J usage is TRBJ2-1; D tentatively reads TRBD1 or TRBD2 (5 bases each). The CDR3 has 17 residues. Germline V CDR1 and CDR2: MGHRA, YSYEKL. Trimming removed 0 bases at V and 0 bases at J, with 12 bases between. In DNA, the CDR3 is TGCGCCAGCAGCCAAGAGTGGGACGGTAGCTCCTACAATGAGCAGTTCTTC. Protein: CASSQEWDGSSYNEQFF.

This clone showed up just once. The chain recombines TRBV21-1 with TRBJ2-7; the table assigns TRBD2, which was not confirmed against the DNA. TRBV21-1 counts as a pseudogene. This CDR3 region has 17 residues. The CDR3 DNA is TGTGCCAGCAGCCGACGAGTGGCGGAGCCAAGCTCCTACGAGCAGTACTTC. It is translated as CASSRRVAEPSSYEQYF.

This clone was observed a single time. The chain is built from TRBV11-2 and TRBJ1-1; 9 bases match TRBD1. V was clipped by 5 bases and J by 5 bases; unmatched bases: 9. Germline values: CDR1 SGHAT, CDR2 FQNNGV. CDR3 length: 15 amino acids. CDR3 bases: TGTGCCAGCAGCCTTTCGACAGGGGGATGGACTGAAGCTTTCTTT. Translated: CASSLSTGGWTEAFF.

The chain is built from TRBV29-1 and TRBJ1-1; D might be TRBD1 (6 bases). This CDR3 region has 13 residues. The germline gives CDR1 SQVTM, CDR2 ANQGSEA. Trimming removed 7 bases at V and 4 bases at J, with 16 bases between. The DNA for the CDR3 is TGCAGCGCCACGGGGGGGGCGGGCACTGAAGCTTTCTTT. Translating gives CSATGGAGTEAFF.

This CDR3 reads CASSPSSGRANEQYF. CDR3 in DNA: TGTGCCAGCAGTCCGTCAAGCGGGAGGGCCAACGAGCAGTACTTC. The chain employs TRBV6-5 and TRBJ2-7, with 10 bases matching TRBD2. Trimming took 5 bases from V and 5 from J; bases not matched to a gene: 9. In germline, CDR1 is MNHEY, CDR2 SVGAGI. The CDR3 runs to 15 residues.

The rearrangement links TRBV6-5 to TRBJ2-5; D not certain. Germline lookup yields CDR1 MNHEY and CDR2 SVGAGI. CDR3 length: 14 amino acids. V lost 6 bases and J 1 base, leaving 12 bases between the germline ends. In nucleotides, the CDR3 is TGTGCCAGCAGCCGCCGTGGGTCCCAAGAGACCCAGTACTTC. It specifies CASSRRGSQETQYF.

The gene calls are TRBV2 and TRBJ2-5; 10 bases map to TRBD1. The J call may not be correct, given that the DNA end is closer to TRBJ2-7. Germline V gene lookup returns CDR1 SNHLY and CDR2 FYNNEI. The CDR3 runs 14 residues. DNA for the CDR3: TGTGCCAGCAGGGCGGGACAGGGGTCCTACGAGCAGTACTTC. The encoded protein is CASRAGQGSYEQYF.

The rearrangement joins TRBV2 to TRBJ2-1; 7 bases align to TRBD1. Losses at the gene ends were 9 bases for V and 2 bases for J; bases not matched to a gene: 10. The germline V gene encodes CDR1 SNHLY and CDR2 FYNNEI. The CDR3 consists of 15 residues. The CDR3 nucleotides are TGTGCCAGGGAACGTGACAGGGAAGCCTACAATGAGCAGTTCTTC. Protein sequence: CARERDREAYNEQFF.

The rearrangement joins TRBV29-1 to TRBJ2-1, with 12 bases fitting TRBD2. V shed 3 bases, J shed 6 bases, and the junction held 9 bases outside the gene matches. CDR3 length equals 16 residues. Germline V gene sequence: CDR1 SQVTM, CDR2 ANQGSEA. CDR3 region: CSVDLLAGGPFNEQFF. CDR3 in DNA: TGCAGCGTTGATCTGCTAGCGGGAGGGCCTTTCAATGAGCAGTTCTTC.

As concerns this clone: Other DNA sequences in this specimen translate into the identical CDR3. V and J are TRBV28 and TRBJ1-5; D is unresolved. This CDR3 is built from 14 residues. CDR1 MDHEN and CDR2 SYDVKM come from the germline V gene. Trimming shortened V by 6 bases and J by 5 bases, and 14 bases separated the two germline ends. Written as DNA, the CDR3 is TGTGCCAGCAGCGACGGAACAGTTGATCAGCCCCAGCATTTT. Translation: CASSDGTVDQPQHF.

The chain has TRBV28 and TRBJ2-1, with 16 positions matching TRBD2. This CDR3 is 18 amino acids long. V gave up 10 bases and J gave up 0 bases; unmatched junction bases: 9. CDR1 and CDR2 (germline): MDHEN, SYDVKM. The CDR3, as DNA: TGTGCCACCCGCGGGACTAGCGGGAGGGTCGGCTCCTACAATGAGCAGTTCTTC. It is translated as CATRGTSGRVGSYNEQFF.

This chain links TRBV7-8 with TRBJ1-5; D possibly corresponds to TRBD1 (6 bases). V was cut by 1 base and J by 7 bases, with 14 bases left in between. CDR1 SGHVS and CDR2 FQNEAQ come from the germline V gene. This CDR3 has 15 residues. As DNA, the CDR3 is TGTGCCAGCAGCTTAGATTGGGGGCTTTGGCAGCCCCAGCATTTT. Its translation is CASSLDWGLWQPQHF.

The chain uses TRBV28 and TRBJ2-7; weak D call: TRBD1 (6 bases). The germline V gene has CDR1 MDHEN and CDR2 SYDVKM. Trimming took 2 bases from V and 5 from J, leaving 13 bases between them. This CDR3 spans 14 amino acids. CDR3 coding DNA: TGTGCCAGCAGTTTAGCAGACAGGTCCCACGAGCAGTACTTC. Translation gives CASSLADRSHEQYF.

This chain connects TRBV7-9 to TRBJ2-5; 9 bases match TRBD2. The CDR3 has 18 amino acids. Losses at the gene ends were 6 bases for V and 1 base for J; bases not matched to a gene: 15. CDR1 is SEHNR and CDR2 is FQNEAQ in the germline V gene (reference sequence). The CDR3 spells CASRCTYSGSGGQETQYF. The CDR3, as DNA: TGTGCCAGCAGGTGTACGTATAGCGGGAGTGGCGGCCAAGAGACCCAGTACTTC. The complete variable domain, with remaining parts taken from reference TRBV7-9 and TRBJ2-5, reads DTGVSQNPRHKITKRGQNVTFRCDPISEHNRLYWYRQTLGQGPEFLTYFQNEAQLEKSRLLSDRFSAERPKGSFSTLEIQRTEQGDSAMYLCASRCTYSGSGGQETQYFGPGTRLLVL.

This clone was detected a few times. The sample holds other DNA sequences that translate to the same CDR3. The chain uses TRBV30 and TRBJ1-1; D gene ambiguous. The ends were cut back, 3 bases at V and 2 bases at J, with 4 bases in the middle. CDR3 length equals 11 residues. Looked up from germline, CDR1 is GTSNPN and CDR2 is SVGIG (reference sequence). CDR3 region: CAWSRNTEAFF. In nucleotides, the CDR3 is TGTGCCTGGAGCAGAAACACTGAAGCTTTCTTT.

This chain joins TRBV7-6 and TRBJ2-5, with D possibly being TRBD2 (6 bases). Germline V gives CDR1 SGHVS, CDR2 FNYEAQ. This CDR3 has 14 residues. With 5 bases removed from V and 5 bases from J, the gap between germline ends came to 15 bases. CDR3 residues: CASSITGGKETQYF. The CDR3 DNA reads as TGTGCCAGCAGCATCACCGGGGGAAAGGAGACCCAGTACTTC.

V gene TRBV6-5 combines with J gene TRBJ1-2; 9 bases fit TRBD1. The CDR3 is 14 amino acids. Germline lookup yields CDR1 MNHEY and CDR2 SVGAGI. V dropped 5 bases and J dropped 4; count of bases not matched to a gene: 5. CDR3 coding DNA: TGTGCCAGCAGTCATAACAGGGGGCCCTATGGCTACACCTTC. Its protein product is CASSHNRGPYGYTF.

The chain employs TRBV4-1 and TRBJ2-5; no definite D call. V lost 5 bases to trimming and J lost 4 bases, with 14 bases between them. This CDR3 comprises 14 residues. Per germline, CDR1 MGHRA and CDR2 YSYEKL. The CDR3 sequence is CASSYMGLGETQYF. The CDR3 coding sequence is TGCGCCAGCAGCTACATGGGCCTAGGAGAGACCCAGTACTTC.